This entry lists 32 T cell receptor beta chains sequenced from one sample in a study of blood T cell repertoires in COVID-19. Method: immunoSEQ multiplex PCR; TCRdb's copy keeps in-frame clones and lacks some. The table has hundreds of thousands of clones, 90% to 95% seen once. The specimen was peripheral blood. The receptors were gathered from a man in his sixties with COVID-19, enrolled during active disease.

The chain employs TRBV7-8 and TRBJ1-6; 9 bases match TRBD1. The CDR3 runs 16 residues. Trimming cost V 5 bases and J 0 bases; bases outside gene matches: 2. Per the germline V gene, CDR1 is SGHVS and CDR2 is FQNEAQ. The CDR3 coding sequence is TGTGCCAGCAGCAAGGGACAGGGCTCCTATAATTCACCCCTCCACTTT. This gives the protein CASSKGQGSYNSPLHF.

This clone was observed a handful of times. The chain's CDR3 is CASSPHTRTGMNEQYF. In nucleotides, the CDR3 is TGTGCCAGCAGCCCCCATACGCGGACAGGGATGAACGAGCAGTACTTC. This chain joins TRBV3-1 (or the pseudogene TRBV3-2) and TRBJ2-7; TRBD1 aligns across 8 bases. This CDR3 is built from 16 residues. Germline V CDR1 and CDR2: LGHDT, YNNKEL (reference sequence). The V segment lost 4 bases and the J segment 5 bases; nucleotides outside the gene matches: 13.

The CDR3 loop is CASSYEIQGRAQYF. In DNA form, the CDR3 reads TGTGCCAGCAGTTACGAGATCCAGGGAAGGGCCCAGTACTTC. The chain carries TRBV6-5 and TRBJ2-5, with a possible D match to TRBD1 (5 bases). Trimming removed 2 bases at V and 9 bases at J, with 16 bases between. This CDR3 is 14 amino acids long. The V gene's germline CDR1 is MNHEY and CDR2 SVGAGI.

The CDR3 loop is CASSPDRESYEKLFF. CDR3 nucleotides: TGTGCCAGCAGCCCGGACAGGGAATCTTACGAAAAACTGTTTTTT. The gene calls are TRBV3-1 (or the pseudogene TRBV3-2) and TRBJ1-4; 8 bases align to TRBD1. Germline loops: CDR1 LGHDT, CDR2 YNNKEL (reference sequence). V shed 4 bases and J 8 bases; nucleotides not matched to a gene: 9. This CDR3 is 15 amino acids long.

V gene TRBV28 combines with J gene TRBJ1-3; the match to TRBD1 covers 7 bases. Germline CDR1 and CDR2: MDHEN and SYDVKM. This CDR3 has 15 residues. J was trimmed by 2 bases and V by 6 bases; bases with no gene match: 7. The DNA of the CDR3 is TGTGCCAGCAGCCGAATGACAGGGACTGGAAACACCATATATTTT. This sequence encodes CASSRMTGTGNTIYF. The full variable domain, rest sourced from reference TRBV28 and TRBJ1-3, is DVKVTQSSRYLVKRTGEKVFLECVQDMDHENMFWYRQDPGLGLRLIYFSYDVKMKEKGDIPEGYSVSREKKERFSLILESASTNQTSMYLCASSRMTGTGNTIYFGEGSWLTVV.

The J gene is TRBJ2-7, the V gene TRBV10-3; D is possibly TRBD2 (5 bases). Trimming cost V 2 bases and J 0 bases, with 11 bases left between them. The CDR3 length is 15 residues. Looked up from germline, CDR1 is ENHRY and CDR2 is SYGVKD. Written as DNA, the CDR3 is TGTGCCATCAGTGAGGAGAGCGGCAGCTCCTACGAGCAGTACTTC. Translation gives CAISEESGSSYEQYF.

This clone was observed a single time. The chain couples TRBV29-1 to TRBJ2-2; TRBD2 might be the D (6 bases). The CDR3 totals 13 residues. CDR1 and CDR2 from the germline V gene are SQVTM and ANQGSEA. Between the trimmed V and J ends, which lost 6 bases and 5 bases, there was a span of 13 bases. CDR3 sequence (DNA): TGCAGCGTCGACGGGGGTCGGACCGGGGAGCTGTTTTTT. It yields the protein CSVDGGRTGELFF.

The CDR3 nucleotides are TGTGCCAGTAGAGACGGGACAGACGATGGCTACACCTTC. Amino acids: CASRDGTDDGYTF. The V and J genes are TRBV19 and TRBJ1-2; 7 nucleotides align to TRBD1. CDR1 and CDR2 from the germline V gene are LNHDA and SQIVND (reference sequence). The trim removed 6 bases at V and 6 bases at J, leaving 7 bases unmatched. The CDR3 covers 13 residues. Complete variable domain (other parts from reference TRBV19 and TRBJ1-2): DGGITQSPKYLFRKEGQNVTLSCEQNLNHDAMYWYRQDPGQGLRLIYYSQIVNDFQKGDIAEGYSVSREKKESFPLTVTSAQKNPTAFYLCASRDGTDDGYTFGSGTRLTVV.

This chain connects TRBV7-9 to TRBJ2-2, with 10 positions matching TRBD1. CDR1 and CDR2 (germline): SEHNR, FQNEAQ (reference sequence). V gave up 6 bases and J gave up 7 bases; unmatched junction bases: 5. The CDR3 consists of 14 residues. CDR3 loop: CASSFRTGGGELFF. The CDR3 DNA sequence: TGTGCCAGCAGTTTTCGGACAGGGGGCGGGGAGCTGTTTTTT.

V usage is TRBV19 and J usage is TRBJ1-1, with 7 positions matching TRBD1. V lost 6 bases and J lost 4; bases outside the gene matches: 11. There are 15 residues in the CDR3. Per germline, CDR1 LNHDA and CDR2 SQIVND (reference sequence). CDR3 in amino acids: CASSEPGTAPTEAFF. CDR3 DNA: TGTGCCAGTAGCGAACCCGGGACAGCCCCCACTGAAGCTTTCTTT.

In its sample, this clone was seen once. This chain joins TRBV5-1 and TRBJ1-6; D call uncertain. Germline CDR1 SGHRS, CDR2 YFSETQ. V lost 4 bases to trimming and J lost 6 bases, with 17 bases between them. This CDR3 comprises 16 residues. For the CDR3, the DNA is TGCGCCAGCAGCAAAAACCCAACTGAACCTAATTCACCCCTCCACTTT. It codes for CASSKNPTEPNSPLHF.

This chain uses TRBV11-3 with TRBJ1-1, with D possibly being TRBD1 (5 bases). Germline assignment: CDR1 SGHNT and CDR2 YENEEA. CDR3 size: 15 residues. Trimming took off 5 bases at V and 1 base at J, with 14 bases between the two ends. The CDR3 protein is CASSGGKWGNTEAFF. The CDR3 DNA reads TGTGCCAGCAGCGGGGGGAAATGGGGGAACACTGAAGCTTTCTTT.

The V gene is TRBV18, the J gene TRBJ2-1; possible D gene TRBD1, 5 bases. Per the germline V gene, CDR1 is KGHSH and CDR2 is LQKENI. The CDR3 loop spans 16 amino acids. Deletions cut 0 bases from V and 3 bases from J, with 12 bases between. This CDR3 is CASSPPNQGHYNEQFF. The DNA for the CDR3 is TGTGCCAGCTCACCACCGAACCAGGGCCACTACAATGAGCAGTTCTTC.

The chain joins TRBV5-4 to TRBJ1-1; a possible D gene is TRBD1 (6 bases). Germline CDR1 and CDR2: SGHNT and YYREEE (reference sequence). Trimming shortened V by 6 bases and J by 2 bases, and 17 bases separated the two germline ends. The CDR3 is 15 residues long. Here the CDR3 reads CASTPPLGGNTEAFF. The CDR3 DNA reads as TGTGCCAGCACCCCTCCTTTAGGGGGTAACACTGAAGCTTTCTTT. Full variable domain (outside the CDR3, taken from reference TRBV5-4 and TRBJ1-1): ETGVTQSPTHLIKTRGQQVTLRCSSQSGHNTVSWYQQALGQGPQFIFQYYREEENGRGNFPPRFSGLQFPNYSSELNVNALELDDSALYLCASTPPLGGNTEAFFGQGTRLTVV.

The sample holds one count of this clone. The V gene is TRBV4-1, the J gene TRBJ1-2; the D gene is possibly TRBD1 (6 bases). This CDR3 comprises 16 residues. In germline, CDR1 is MGHRA, CDR2 YSYEKL. The V and J ends lost 1 base and 2 bases respectively, with 14 bases between them. As DNA, the CDR3 is TGCGCCAGCAGCCAAGCCCTTTCCACAGGGAACTATGGCTACACCTTC. This codes for CASSQALSTGNYGYTF.

The chain is built from TRBV4-2 and TRBJ2-7, with D possibly being TRBD2 (6 bases). CDR3 size: 16 residues. From germline, CDR1 is LGHNA and CDR2 YNFKEQ. V gave up 0 bases and J gave up 1 base, with 13 bases separating them. CDR3 in amino acids: CASSQDGGEGSYEQYF. The CDR3 DNA reads as TGTGCCAGCAGCCAAGACGGAGGGGAAGGGTCCTACGAGCAGTACTTC.

This sequence joins TRBV7-3 and TRBJ2-7; a possible D gene is TRBD2 (7 bases). V was clipped by 5 bases and J by 6 bases, with 20 bases between them. Germline CDR1 SGHTA, CDR2 FQGTGA. There are 15 residues in the CDR3. CDR3 region: CASSPTGIGGREQYF. CDR3 DNA sequence: TGTGCCAGCAGCCCGACCGGGATCGGGGGGCGCGAGCAGTACTTC.

The chain couples TRBV3-1 (or the pseudogene TRBV3-2) to TRBJ1-2; TRBD1 is a possible D gene (5 bases). CDR1 and CDR2 from the germline V gene are LGHDT and YNNKEL (reference sequence). The CDR3 totals 13 residues. V was trimmed by 1 base and J by 4 bases, leaving 7 bases between them. CDR3 nucleotides: TGTGCCAGCAGCCAAGCTGACAGCTATGGCTACACCTTC. Its protein is CASSQADSYGYTF.

J is TRBJ2-3 and V is TRBV15; D possibly corresponds to TRBD2 (7 bases). CDR3 length: 13 residues. V lost 1 base to trimming and J lost 9 bases, with 11 bases between them. Germline CDR1 and CDR2: LNHNV and YYDKDF (reference sequence). The chain's CDR3 is CATSRGGGNTQYF. CDR3 bases: TGTGCCACCAGCAGAGGGGGGGGCAACACGCAGTATTTT.

The chain combines TRBV29-1 with TRBJ2-2; weak D call: TRBD1 (5 bases). V lost 4 bases to trimming and J lost 0 bases, with 6 bases between them. CDR1 and CDR2 from the germline V gene are SQVTM and ANQGSEA. The CDR3 is 13 residues long. The chain's CDR3 is CSVGQTNTGELFF. Written as DNA, the CDR3 is TGCAGCGTTGGACAGACGAACACCGGGGAGCTGTTTTTT.

The genes are TRBV27 and TRBJ2-6; D is undetermined. Germline values: CDR1 MNHEY, CDR2 SMNVEV (reference sequence). CDR3 length: 14 residues. V shed 4 bases and J shed 3 bases, with 7 bases lying between them. CDR3 sequence (DNA): TGTGCCAGCAGTTCTCCCCTTGGGGCCAACGTCCTGACTTTC. Protein: CASSSPLGANVLTF.

The rearrangement uses TRBV6-6 and TRBJ1-2; tentative D call: TRBD1 (6 bases). CDR1 is MNHNY and CDR2 is SVGAGI in the germline V gene (reference sequence). The CDR3 has 13 residues. Between the trimmed V and J ends, which lost 7 bases and 6 bases, there was a span of 15 bases. The CDR3 DNA sequence: TGTGCCAGCACCTCCCCAGGGGCGGATGGCTACACCTTC. This sequence encodes CASTSPGADGYTF.

The chain employs TRBV13 and TRBJ1-1, with D perhaps matching TRBD1 (5 bases). There are 17 residues in the CDR3. Germline V CDR1 and CDR2: PRHDT, FYEKMQ (reference sequence). V lost 1 base, J lost 2 bases, and 17 bases lay in between. The CDR3 DNA reads TGTGCCAGCAGCTTAGCCGGGGGGAGAGGCTTAAACACTGAAGCTTTCTTT. Translation gives CASSLAGGRGLNTEAFF.

This rearrangement joins TRBV7-9 to TRBJ2-1; 12 bases are shared with TRBD2. This CDR3 is 17 amino acids long. V shed 5 bases and J 7 bases; nucleotides not matched to a gene: 12. Germline assignment: CDR1 SEHNR and CDR2 FQNEAQ (reference sequence). The CDR3 region is CASSPRTSGAYTNEQFF. CDR3 nucleotides: TGTGCCAGCAGCCCCCGGACTAGCGGGGCCTATACGAATGAGCAGTTCTTC.

The rearrangement links TRBV12-5 to TRBJ1-5; 7 bases map to TRBD1. The ends lost 10 bases at V and 4 bases at J; junction bases unmatched: 7. Germline CDR1 and CDR2: LGHNT and FRNRAP. The CDR3 runs to 13 residues. CDR3 protein: CATAGQPNQPQHF. CDR3 in DNA: TGTGCTACCGCGGGACAGCCGAATCAGCCCCAGCATTTT.

The chain couples TRBV19 to TRBJ1-5; TRBD1 might be the D (5 bases). V was shortened by 5 bases and J by 1 base, with 12 bases between the two germline ends. The CDR3 totals 15 residues. The V gene's germline CDR1 is LNHDA and CDR2 SQIVND (reference sequence). Here the CDR3 reads CASSLQVLSNQPQHF. The CDR3 DNA sequence: TGTGCCAGTAGTCTACAGGTTCTGAGCAATCAGCCCCAGCATTTT. The entire variable domain, with the rest obtained from reference TRBV19 and TRBJ1-5, is as follows: DGGITQSPKYLFRKEGQNVTLSCEQNLNHDAMYWYRQDPGQGLRLIYYSQIVNDFQKGDIAEGYSVSREKKESFPLTVTSAQKNPTAFYLCASSLQVLSNQPQHFGDGTRLSIL.

The chain links TRBV6-5 to TRBJ1-6; 8 nucleotides line up with TRBD1. J lost 3 bases, V lost 6 bases, and 4 bases had no gene match. The length of the CDR3 is 15 residues. Germline values: CDR1 MNHEY, CDR2 SVGAGI. The CDR3 is CASSPDRGYNSPLHF. In DNA form, the CDR3 reads TGTGCCAGCAGCCCCGACAGGGGCTATAATTCACCCCTCCACTTT.

The J gene is TRBJ1-3, the V gene TRBV27; D ambiguous. The V gene lost 3 bases and the J gene lost 3 bases, with 12 bases spanning the gap. CDR1 and CDR2 (germline): MNHEY, SMNVEV (reference sequence). The CDR3 contains 15 residues. CDR3 residues: CASSLRVNRGNTIYF. CDR3 sequence (DNA): TGTGCCAGCAGTTTGCGGGTTAATCGTGGAAACACCATATATTTT.

The chain employs TRBV7-9 and TRBJ2-7, with D maybe TRBD1 (7 bases). V was cut by 5 bases and J by 3 bases, with 20 bases left in between. In germline, CDR1 is SEHNR, CDR2 FQNEAQ (reference sequence). The CDR3 consists of 16 residues. In nucleotides, the CDR3 is TGTGCCAGCAGCCCCCCCGCGGGGCACAGGGGCTACGAGCAGTACTTC. The encoded protein is CASSPPAGHRGYEQYF.

The CDR3 spells CASSTRDSSGNTIYF. CDR3 nucleotide sequence: TGTGCCAGCAGCACCAGGGACAGCTCTGGAAACACCATATATTTT. The rearrangement joins TRBV7-9 to TRBJ1-3; 7 bases map to TRBD1. The CDR3 totals 15 residues. Germline V gives CDR1 SEHNR, CDR2 FQNEAQ (reference sequence). V shed 5 bases, J shed 0 bases, and the junction held 4 bases outside the gene matches.

This clone was detected only once. The gene calls are TRBV5-6 and TRBJ2-2; 8 positions match TRBD2. The ends lost 1 base at V and 6 bases at J; junction bases unmatched: 8. The CDR3 spans 16 residues. Germline lookup yields CDR1 SGHDT and CDR2 YYEEEE. The DNA of the CDR3 is TGTGCCAGCAGCTTGCGCCGGGGGGGCCCGGCCGGGGAGCTGTTTTTT. Its translation: CASSLRRGGPAGELFF.

This chain links TRBV7-2 with TRBJ2-2; TRBD2 matches at 10 bases. The CDR3 runs 15 residues. The J segment lost 3 bases and the V segment lost 5 bases, leaving 3 bases of the junction unmatched. The germline V gene has CDR1 SGHTA and CDR2 FQGNSA. In DNA form, the CDR3 reads TGTGCCAGCAGCCGGACTAGCGGAGACACCGGGGAGCTGTTTTTT. Its translation: CASSRTSGDTGELFF.